This T cell receptor (beta chain) was sequenced during a study of untreated major depressive disorder (dated by TCRdb to 2016 to 2019). A note on the overall study: This cross-sectional case-control study compared T cell phenotype and TCR repertoire between antidepressant-free major depressive disorder patients and individually matched non-depressed controls. Sequencing followed up flow-cytometry Vbeta 5.1, Vbeta 11 and Vbeta 22 usage differences observed in the whole cohort.

According to the germline V gene, CDR1 reads SGHVS and CDR2 reads FQNEAQ. Including cysteine and phenylalanine, the CDR3 has 16 amino acids. The entry retains the CDR3 DNA only, 48 bases that are in frame from base 1. Compared with germline, V lacks 4 bases and J lacks 1 base; bases without a gene match: 7. The Qiagen DNeasy Blood and Tissue Kit was used to extract total genomic DNA from purified CD4+ T cells. The TCRbeta CDR3 region, defined according to IMGT, was amplified and sequenced using immunoSEQ immunosequencing protocols. Under the source paper's analysis protocol: Raw sequence data were preprocessed by the immunoSEQ service for PCR and sequencing error correction. The sequence data were imported into the immunoSEQ Analyzer and were further analyzed using VDJtools v1.0.7. The paired Wilcoxon signed-rank test was applied to assess differences between patients and controls. The immuneACCESS repertoire file appears here via TCRdb, limited to in-frame rearrangements. These files lack a portion of the clones; in checked studies, under half of the deficit traces to unresolved V genes, and the cause of the others is not known. V and J calls and clone size are as listed in that table; D and trimming were resolved from the DNA. The sample table shows about 21,000 clones, and about 93% are seen once. Around 0.3% of the sample comes from the top ten.

The full study reports these points: For the sequencing comparisons, planned one-tailed tests were run on just three Vbeta families that had been chosen in advance. Sequencing confirmed higher TRBV05-01 (Vbeta 5.1) usage among CD4+ T cells of depressed patients than controls, with p = 0.040 in a one-tailed test. In the sequencing data, TRBV25-01 and TRBV02-01 usage was found to follow the flow-cytometry pattern, although statistical significance was not reached. Strict matching and exclusion criteria produced a comparatively small study sample, limiting generalizability of findings. In every sequenced subject, the top five TRBV05-01 clones were all identified as private clones.

A remark on this clone: Its antigen specificity is not known. No base-level quality is on record; no much larger clone is a single base apart.

Each depressed patient was pairwise matched to a non-depressed control for sex, age, current smoking status and body mass index. All participants were of European descent. Controls had no current or lifetime mood disorder and scored 5 or less on the Quick Inventory of Depressive Symptoms-Self Report. Major medical conditions, Axis I/II comorbidities, regular medication or illicit drug use, and drinking over 100 g alcohol a week were all grounds for excluding any participant. From each participant, around 30 ml of peripheral blood was collected into EDTA tubes. CD4+ T cells were purified from thawed PBMCs by magnetic negative selection with the BD IMag Human CD4 T Lymphocyte Enrichment Set. The CD4+ enrichment method typically yielded 90% to 95% purity as confirmed by flow cytometry. A subgroup of five case-control pairs, selected blind to chemokine receptor expression and flow-cytometric repertoire skewing results, was subjected to TCRbeta sequencing. Every blood sample was taken in the morning at 8:00 a.m., after which PBMCs were separated out using Ficoll-Hypaque gradient centrifugation. PBMCs were cryopreserved by gradual cooling to -80°C and stored in liquid nitrogen until assayed.

Sequencing input: CD4+ T cells from PBMCs. The chain employs TRBV7-8 and TRBJ2-7; TRBD2 matches 10 bases in the middle. The receptor comes from a man aged 30-40 years in good health. The DNA sequence reads TGTGCCAGCAGCTCCTCTAGCGGGAGTCGGTCCTACGAGCAGTACTTC. The resulting protein is CASSSSSGSRSYEQYF.